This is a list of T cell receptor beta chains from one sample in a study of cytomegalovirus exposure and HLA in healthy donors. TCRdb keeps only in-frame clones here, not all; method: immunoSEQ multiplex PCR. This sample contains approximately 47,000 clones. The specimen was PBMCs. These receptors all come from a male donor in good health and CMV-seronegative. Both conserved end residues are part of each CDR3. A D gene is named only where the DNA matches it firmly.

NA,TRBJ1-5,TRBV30,CAWENGEDQPQHF,TGTGCCTGGGAAAACGGGGAGGATCAGCCCCAGCATTTT
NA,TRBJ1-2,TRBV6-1,CASRVKGANYGYTF,TGTGCCAGCAGGGTTAAGGGGGCTAACTATGGCTACACCTTC
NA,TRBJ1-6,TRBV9,CASSVASGAASPLHF,TGTGCCAGCAGCGTAGCGTCAGGGGCGGCTTCACCCCTCCACTTT
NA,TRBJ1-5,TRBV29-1,CSVTQGPNQPQHF,TGCAGCGTCACGCAGGGCCCGAATCAGCCCCAGCATTTT
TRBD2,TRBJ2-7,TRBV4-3,CASSQDPGRDYEQYF,TGCGCCAGCAGCCAAGATCCAGGGAGGGACTACGAGCAGTACTTC
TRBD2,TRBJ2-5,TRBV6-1,CASSDLAGGGVETQYF,TGTGCCAGCAGTGACCTAGCGGGGGGCGGGGTAGAGACCCAGTACTTC
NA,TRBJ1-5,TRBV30,CAWSETLKYNQPQHF,TGTGCCTGGAGTGAAACTCTGAAATACAATCAGCCCCAGCATTTT
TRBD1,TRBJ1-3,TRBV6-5,CASSRQGADGNTIYF,TGTGCCAGCAGCCGACAGGGGGCGGATGGAAACACCATATATTTT
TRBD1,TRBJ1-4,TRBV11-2,CASSLVARQGGEKLFF,TGTGCCAGCAGCTTAGTAGCCCGACAGGGGGGAGAAAAACTGTTTTTT
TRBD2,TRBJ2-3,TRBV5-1,CASSWTSGSTDTQYF,TGCGCCAGCAGCTGGACTAGCGGCAGCACAGATACGCAGTATTTT
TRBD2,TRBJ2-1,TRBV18,CASSLLAGKGDEQFF,TGTGCCAGCTCACTACTAGCGGGGAAAGGCGATGAGCAGTTCTTC
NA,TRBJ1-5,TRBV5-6,CASSVLDRTNQPQHF,TGTGCCAGCAGCGTCCTTGACAGGACAAATCAGCCCCAGCATTTT
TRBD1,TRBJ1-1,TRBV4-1,CASSRDREAFF,TGCGCCAGCAGCCGGGACAGAGAAGCTTTCTTT
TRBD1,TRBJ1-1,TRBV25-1,CASRLRGDTEAFF,TGTGCCAGCAGGCTCAGGGGGGACACTGAAGCTTTCTTT
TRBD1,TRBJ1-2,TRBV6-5,CASSREGGRYGYTF,TGTGCCAGCAGTCGTGAAGGGGGCCGCTATGGCTACACCTTC
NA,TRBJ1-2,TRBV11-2,CASSLGLGLQGNYGYTF,TGTGCCAGCAGCTTAGGACTCGGGCTGCAGGGAAACTATGGCTACACCTTC
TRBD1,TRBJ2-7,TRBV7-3,CASSSYRDRGRAEQYF,TGTGCCAGCAGCTCTTACCGGGACAGGGGGCGAGCCGAGCAGTACTTC
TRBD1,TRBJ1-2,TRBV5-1,CASSPGTAIAYYGYTF,TGCGCCAGCAGCCCAGGGACAGCGATAGCTTACTATGGCTACACCTTC
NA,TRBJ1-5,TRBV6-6,CASRDSSNQPQHF,TGTGCCAGCAGAGACAGTAGCAATCAGCCCCAGCATTTT
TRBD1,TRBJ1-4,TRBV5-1,CASSSSGQGAIANEKLFF,TGCGCCAGCAGCTCCTCGGGACAGGGGGCCATAGCTAATGAAAAACTGTTTTTT
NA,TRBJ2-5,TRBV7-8,CASSSEVPFRETQYF,TGTGCCAGCAGCTCTGAGGTTCCCTTTCGGGAGACCCAGTACTTC
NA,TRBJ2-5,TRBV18,CASSPRTAKETQYF,TGTGCCAGCTCACCTCGGACAGCTAAAGAGACCCAGTACTTC
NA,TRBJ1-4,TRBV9,CASSVAGLANEKLFF,TGTGCCAGCAGCGTAGCGGGTTTGGCTAATGAAAAACTGTTTTTT
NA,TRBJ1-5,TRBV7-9,CASSLTGFQPQHF,TGTGCCAGCAGCTTAACAGGGTTTCAGCCCCAGCATTTT
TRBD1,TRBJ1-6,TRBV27,CASSIPGQGGSPLHF,TGTGCCAGCAGTATCCCGGGACAGGGAGGATCACCCCTCCACTTT
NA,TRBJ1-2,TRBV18,CASSPETHSNYGYTF,TGTGCCAGCTCACCAGAGACACACTCTAACTATGGCTACACCTTC
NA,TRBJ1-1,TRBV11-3,CASSLGASNTEAFF,TGTGCCAGCAGCTTAGGCGCCTCGAACACTGAAGCTTTCTTT
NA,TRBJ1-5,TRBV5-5,CASSARDQPQHF,TGTGCCAGCAGCGCGAGAGATCAGCCCCAGCATTTT
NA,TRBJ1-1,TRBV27,CASSLETGSTEAFF,TGTGCCAGCAGTTTGGAAACAGGGAGCACTGAAGCTTTCTTT